The clone carrying this TCR beta chain was observed a few times. Its specificity is not known. The data stem from a study of vaccination and CD4 T cells after COVID-19. Study in general: The authors exposed cells to overlapping spike peptides derived from SARS-CoV-2, HCoV-NL63, HCoV-OC43 and HCoV-229E. Cultures that served as controls received a CEFX pool, an HIV-1 Nef pool, or no peptide.

Once obtained from cultured CD4+ T cells, the DNA was sequenced using the Oncomine TCR Beta short-read assay. TCRdb reprocessed the PCR reads via MiXCR and lists one record per CDR3 protein. Of about 3,500 distinct CDR3 sequences listed, about a third were seen once; the top ten hold roughly half. The CDR3 is 14 residues long. Looked up from germline, CDR1 is MNHNS and CDR2 is SASEGT. With 7 bases clipped from V and 4 bases from J, the junction kept 9 bases outside the gene matches. Treatment in this sample: 10-day PBMC culture with coronavirus spike peptide pools or control peptides (ViraFEST assay).

The TCR sequence derives from a human donor who had recovered from COVID-19. Sequenced input: CD4+ T cells from blood, cultured in vitro. V is TRBV6-1 and J is TRBJ2-7, with 8 bases lining up with TRBD1. The CDR3 loop is CASKPRQGTYEQYF. DNA for the CDR3: TGTGCCAGCAAACCCAGACAGGGGACTTACGAGCAGTACTTC.